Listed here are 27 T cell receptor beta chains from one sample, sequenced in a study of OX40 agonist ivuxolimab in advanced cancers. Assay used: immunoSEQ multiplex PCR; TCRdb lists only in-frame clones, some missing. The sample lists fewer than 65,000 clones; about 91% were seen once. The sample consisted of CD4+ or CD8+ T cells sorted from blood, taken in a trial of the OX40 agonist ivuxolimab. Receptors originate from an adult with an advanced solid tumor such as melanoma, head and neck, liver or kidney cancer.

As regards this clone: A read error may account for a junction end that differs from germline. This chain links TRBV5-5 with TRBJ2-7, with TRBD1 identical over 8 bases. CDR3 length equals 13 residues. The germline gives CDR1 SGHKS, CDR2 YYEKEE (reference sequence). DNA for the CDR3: TGTGCCAACAGCCTGGGACAGGCCTACGAGCAGTACTTC. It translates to CANSLGQAYEQYF.

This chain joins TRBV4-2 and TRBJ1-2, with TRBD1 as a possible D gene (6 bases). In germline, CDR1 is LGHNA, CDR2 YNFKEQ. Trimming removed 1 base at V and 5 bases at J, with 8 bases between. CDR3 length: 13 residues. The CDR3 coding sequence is TGTGCCAGCAGCCAAGCACAGGGTTATGGCTACACCTTC. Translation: CASSQAQGYGYTF.

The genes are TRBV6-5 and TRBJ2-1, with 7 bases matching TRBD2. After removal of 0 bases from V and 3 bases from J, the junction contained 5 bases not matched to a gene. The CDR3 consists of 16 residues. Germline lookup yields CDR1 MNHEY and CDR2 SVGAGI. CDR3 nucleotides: TGTGCCAGCAGTTACTCGGCGGGAGAAGTCTACAATGAGCAGTTCTTC. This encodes CASSYSAGEVYNEQFF.

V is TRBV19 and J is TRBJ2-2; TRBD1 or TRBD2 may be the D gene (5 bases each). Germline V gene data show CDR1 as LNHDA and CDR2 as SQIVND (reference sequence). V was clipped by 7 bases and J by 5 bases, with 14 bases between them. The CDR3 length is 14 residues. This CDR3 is CASNTGAWTGELFF. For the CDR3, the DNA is TGTGCCAGTAATACCGGGGCTTGGACCGGGGAGCTGTTTTTT.

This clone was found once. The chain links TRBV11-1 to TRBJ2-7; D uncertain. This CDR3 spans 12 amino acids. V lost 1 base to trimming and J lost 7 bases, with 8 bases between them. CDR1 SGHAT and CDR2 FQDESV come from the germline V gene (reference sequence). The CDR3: CASSLVLREQYF. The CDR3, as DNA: TGTGCCAGCAGCTTAGTTCTGCGGGAGCAGTACTTC. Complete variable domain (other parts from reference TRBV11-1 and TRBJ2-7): EAEVAQSPRYKITEKSQAVAFWCDPISGHATLYWYRQILGQGPELLVQFQDESVVDDSQLPKDRFSAERLKGVDSTLKIQPAELGDSAMYLCASSLVLREQYFGPGTRLTVT.

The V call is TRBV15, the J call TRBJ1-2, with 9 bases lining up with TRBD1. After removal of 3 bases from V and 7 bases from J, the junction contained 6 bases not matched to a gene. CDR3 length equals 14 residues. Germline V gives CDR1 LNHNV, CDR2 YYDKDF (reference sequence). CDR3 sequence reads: CATSRGQGALGYTF. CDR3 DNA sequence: TGTGCCACCAGCAGGGGACAGGGTGCTCTTGGCTACACCTTC.

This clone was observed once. CDR3 residues: CASSLRAGDFLNTEAFF. CDR3 nucleotide sequence: TGTGCCAGCAGTTTAAGGGCAGGGGATTTTCTGAACACTGAAGCTTTCTTT. The chain is built from TRBV27 and TRBJ1-1, with TRBD1 as a possible D gene (6 bases). Germline-derived CDR1 and CDR2 are MNHEY and SMNVEV (reference sequence). The CDR3 spans 17 residues. The V end was cut by 2 bases, the J end by 0 bases, with 16 bases between.

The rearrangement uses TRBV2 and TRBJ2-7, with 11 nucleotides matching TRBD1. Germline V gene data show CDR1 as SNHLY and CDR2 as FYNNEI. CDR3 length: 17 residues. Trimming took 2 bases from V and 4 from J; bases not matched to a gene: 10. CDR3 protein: CASSEPNVRDRGYEQYF. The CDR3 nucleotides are TGTGCCAGCAGTGAACCCAACGTCCGGGACAGGGGGTACGAGCAGTACTTC.

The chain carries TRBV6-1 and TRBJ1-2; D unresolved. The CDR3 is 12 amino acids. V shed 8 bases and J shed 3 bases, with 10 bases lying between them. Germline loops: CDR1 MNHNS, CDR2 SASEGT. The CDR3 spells CASGEGYYGYTF. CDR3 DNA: TGTGCCAGCGGGGAGGGATACTATGGCTACACCTTC.

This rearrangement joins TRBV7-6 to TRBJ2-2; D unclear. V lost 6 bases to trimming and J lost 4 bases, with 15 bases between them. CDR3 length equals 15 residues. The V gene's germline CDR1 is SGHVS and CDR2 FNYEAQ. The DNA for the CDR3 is TGTGCCAGCAGTTCGCGTCTAGGTGGCACCGGGGAGCTGTTTTTT. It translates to CASSSRLGGTGELFF.

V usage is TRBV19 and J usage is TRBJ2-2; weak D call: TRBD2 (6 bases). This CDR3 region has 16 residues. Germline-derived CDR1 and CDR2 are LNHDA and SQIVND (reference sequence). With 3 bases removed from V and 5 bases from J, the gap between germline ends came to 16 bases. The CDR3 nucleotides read TGTGCCAGTAGTATGGGTAGCGGTACTTGGACCGGGGAGCTGTTTTTT. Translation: CASSMGSGTWTGELFF.

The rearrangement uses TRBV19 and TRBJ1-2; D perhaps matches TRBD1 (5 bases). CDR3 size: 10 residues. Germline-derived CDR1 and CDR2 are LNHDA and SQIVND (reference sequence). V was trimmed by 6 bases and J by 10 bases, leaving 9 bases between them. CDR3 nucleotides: TGTGCCAGTAGGGGGCAGGCCTACACCTTC. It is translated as CASRGQAYTF.

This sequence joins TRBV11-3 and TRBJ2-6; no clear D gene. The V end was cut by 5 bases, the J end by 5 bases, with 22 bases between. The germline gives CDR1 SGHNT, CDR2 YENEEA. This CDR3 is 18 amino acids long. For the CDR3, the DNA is TGTGCCAGCAGCGGATCGTCATCTCGACAAAGTCGGGCCAACGTCCTGACTTTC. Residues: CASSGSSSRQSRANVLTF.

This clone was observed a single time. Here the CDR3 DNA reads TGTGCCAGCTCCGGCAGCTACTATGGCTACACCTTC. It specifies CASSGSYYGYTF. V is TRBV27 and J is TRBJ1-2, with D unclear. Between the trimmed V and J ends, which lost 8 bases and 3 bases, there was a span of 10 bases. Germline CDR1 is MNHEY and CDR2 is SMNVEV (reference sequence). This CDR3 has 12 amino acids.

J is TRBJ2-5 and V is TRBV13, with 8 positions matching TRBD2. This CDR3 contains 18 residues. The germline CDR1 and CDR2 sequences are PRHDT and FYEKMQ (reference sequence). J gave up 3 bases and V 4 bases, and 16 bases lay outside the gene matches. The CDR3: CASSSKLAGSPQEETQYF. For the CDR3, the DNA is TGTGCCAGCAGCTCAAAGCTAGCGGGCTCACCCCAAGAAGAGACCCAGTACTTC.

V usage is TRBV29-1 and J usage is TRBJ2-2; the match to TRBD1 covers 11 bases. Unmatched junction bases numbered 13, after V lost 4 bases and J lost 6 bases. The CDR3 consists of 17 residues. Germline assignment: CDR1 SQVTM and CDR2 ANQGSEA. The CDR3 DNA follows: TGCAGCGTTGCCGGGACAGGGGGTCCCACAGGAGCCGGGGAGCTGTTTTTT. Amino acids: CSVAGTGGPTGAGELFF.

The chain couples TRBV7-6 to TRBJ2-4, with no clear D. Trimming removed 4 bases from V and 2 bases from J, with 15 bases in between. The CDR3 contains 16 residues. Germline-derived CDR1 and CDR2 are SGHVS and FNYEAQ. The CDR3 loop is CASSSDPLGTKNIQYF. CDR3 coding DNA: TGTGCCAGCAGCTCGGACCCTCTGGGGACCAAAAACATTCAGTACTTC.

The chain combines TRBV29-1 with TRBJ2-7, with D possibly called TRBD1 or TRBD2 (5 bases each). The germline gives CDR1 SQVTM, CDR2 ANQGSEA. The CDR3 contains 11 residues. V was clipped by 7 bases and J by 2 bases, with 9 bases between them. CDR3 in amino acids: CSGLGAYEQYF. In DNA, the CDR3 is TGCAGCGGATTGGGGGCCTACGAGCAGTACTTC.

This CDR3 is CASSLDKSGSYEQYV. The CDR3 coding sequence is TGTGCCAGCAGCTTAGATAAGTCCGGGAGCTACGAGCAGTACGTC. This chain links TRBV11-2 with TRBJ2-7, with TRBD2 as a possible D gene (6 bases). Germline V gene data show CDR1 as SGHAT and CDR2 as FQNNGV. V lost 0 bases to trimming and J lost 3 bases, with 12 bases between them. The CDR3 has 15 residues.

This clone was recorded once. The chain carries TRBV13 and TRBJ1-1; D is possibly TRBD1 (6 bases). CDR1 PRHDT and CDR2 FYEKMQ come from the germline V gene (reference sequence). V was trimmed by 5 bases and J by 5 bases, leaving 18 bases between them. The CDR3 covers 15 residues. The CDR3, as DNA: TGTGCCAGCAGCCCTCGACAGGTAGGAGGGACTGAAGCTTTCTTT. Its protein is CASSPRQVGGTEAFF.

In DNA, the CDR3 is TGCGCCAGCAGAGGGCGGGGCGCGTACCAAGAGACCCAGTACTTC. It codes for CASRGRGAYQETQYF. The chain combines TRBV10-2 with TRBJ2-5; possibly TRBD2 for D (6 bases). The length of the CDR3 is 15 residues. V was pared by 6 bases and J by 0 bases, with 14 bases between. Germline values: CDR1 WSHSY, CDR2 SAAADI.

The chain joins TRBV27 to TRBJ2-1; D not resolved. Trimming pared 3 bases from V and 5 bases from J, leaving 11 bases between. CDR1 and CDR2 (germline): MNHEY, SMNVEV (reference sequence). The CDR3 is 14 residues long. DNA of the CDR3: TGTGCCAGCAGTTTCGCGACTCCAAACAATGAGCAGTTCTTC. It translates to CASSFATPNNEQFF.

CDR3 in DNA: TGTGCCACCCGATGGGACGGGACAGAATCCTACGAGCAGTACTTC. As protein: CATRWDGTESYEQYF. The chain recombines TRBV10-3 with TRBJ2-7; TRBD1 matches 7 bases. CDR1 and CDR2 from the germline V gene are ENHRY and SYGVKD. The CDR3 consists of 15 residues. Trimming removed 10 bases from V and 1 base from J; junction bases left unmatched: 13.

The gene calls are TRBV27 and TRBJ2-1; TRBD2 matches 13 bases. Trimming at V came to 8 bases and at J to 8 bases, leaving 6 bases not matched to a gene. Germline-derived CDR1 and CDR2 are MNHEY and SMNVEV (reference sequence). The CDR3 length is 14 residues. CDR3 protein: CASRLAGGYDEQFF. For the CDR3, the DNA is TGTGCCAGCCGACTAGCGGGAGGCTATGATGAGCAGTTCTTC.

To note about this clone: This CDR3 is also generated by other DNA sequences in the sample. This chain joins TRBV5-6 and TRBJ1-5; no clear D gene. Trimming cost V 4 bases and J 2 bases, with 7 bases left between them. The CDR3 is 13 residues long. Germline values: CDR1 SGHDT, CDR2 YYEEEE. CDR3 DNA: TGTGCCAGCAGCCTATCTGGCAATCAGCCCCAGCATTTT. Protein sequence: CASSLSGNQPQHF.

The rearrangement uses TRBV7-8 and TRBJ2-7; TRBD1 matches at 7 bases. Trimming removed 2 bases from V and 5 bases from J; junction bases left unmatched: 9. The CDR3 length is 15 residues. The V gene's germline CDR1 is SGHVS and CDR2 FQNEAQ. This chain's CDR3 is CASSLKAGTVDEQYV. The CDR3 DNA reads TGTGCCAGCAGCTTAAAAGCCGGGACAGTCGACGAGCAGTACGTC.

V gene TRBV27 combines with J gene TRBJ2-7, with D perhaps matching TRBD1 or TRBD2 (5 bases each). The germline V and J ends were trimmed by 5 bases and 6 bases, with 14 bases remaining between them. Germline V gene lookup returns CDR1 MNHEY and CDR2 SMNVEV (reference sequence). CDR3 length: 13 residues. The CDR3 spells CASSPEIGAEQYF. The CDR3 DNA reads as TGTGCCAGCAGTCCCGAGATCGGGGCCGAGCAGTACTTC.